These T cell receptor beta chains were read from a single sample in a study of control samples from healthy donors and cancer patients. TCRdb keeps only in-frame clones here, not all; method: immunoSEQ multiplex PCR. The data show about 45,000 clones, just over 70% seen once. The sequencing sample was made of formalin-fixed, paraffin-embedded tissue. These receptors all stem from a male donor with melanoma. Each CDR3 is given with its conserved first and last residue. D genes are given only for firm matches. The listing skips clone size in some rows; elsewhere it reads once, few, many or a size class.

j_gene: TRBJ1-5
abundance: -
v_gene: TRBV6-5
d_gene: -
CDR3nt: TGTGCCAGCGGGTCTCGGACGGATAGCAATCAGCCCCAGCATTTT
CDR3aa: CASGSRTDSNQPQHF

j_gene: TRBJ1-2
abundance: -
v_gene: TRBV2
d_gene: -
CDR3nt: TGTGCCAGCAGTGAACAGGGGAGGGGCTACACCTTC
CDR3aa: CASSEQGRGYTF

j_gene: TRBJ1-6
abundance: -
v_gene: TRBV6-6
d_gene: -
CDR3nt: TGTGCCAGCAGTTCCCCCGGGACCTATAATTCACCCCTCCACTTT
CDR3aa: CASSSPGTYNSPLHF

j_gene: TRBJ2-7
abundance: -
v_gene: TRBV4-1
d_gene: TRBD1
CDR3nt: TGCGCCAGCAGCCAAGACCCGGACAGGGTGGGCCCCTACGAGCAGTACTTC
CDR3aa: CASSQDPDRVGPYEQYF

j_gene: TRBJ1-2
abundance: -
v_gene: TRBV28
d_gene: -
CDR3nt: TGTGGATCGGGGAACTATGGCTACACCTTC
CDR3aa: CGSGNYGYTF

j_gene: TRBJ2-2
abundance: -
v_gene: TRBV6-6
d_gene: TRBD2
CDR3nt: TGTGCCAGCAGTTACAAGCGGGAGGGGAACACCGGGGAGCTGTTTTTT
CDR3aa: CASSYKREGNTGELFF

j_gene: TRBJ2-2
abundance: -
v_gene: TRBV19
d_gene: -
CDR3nt: TGTGCCAGTAGTACCGGTACGGACACCGGGGAGCTGTTTTTT
CDR3aa: CASSTGTDTGELFF

j_gene: TRBJ1-2
abundance: few
v_gene: TRBV2
d_gene: -
CDR3nt: TGTGCCAGCAGTGAGGGGGTTAGGGGCGGCTATGGCTACACCTTC
CDR3aa: CASSEGVRGGYGYTF

j_gene: TRBJ1-6
abundance: -
v_gene: TRBV11-2
d_gene: -
CDR3nt: TGTGCCAGCAGCTCTAACATAGCAGATTCACCCCTCCACTTT
CDR3aa: CASSSNIADSPLHF

j_gene: TRBJ2-7
abundance: -
v_gene: TRBV2
d_gene: -
CDR3nt: TGTGCCAGCAGCGACTCCTCACCATTGCGCGAGCAGTACTTC
CDR3aa: CASSDSSPLREQYF

j_gene: TRBJ1-6
abundance: few
v_gene: TRBV6-5
d_gene: -
CDR3nt: TGTGCCAGCAGTACCCAGGGGAACTCACCCCTCCACTTT
CDR3aa: CASSTQGNSPLHF

j_gene: TRBJ2-1
abundance: -
v_gene: TRBV19
d_gene: -
CDR3nt: TGTGCCAGTAGTAGGGGGCGGCCAACCTCAAATGAGCAGTTCTTC
CDR3aa: CASSRGRPTSNEQFF

j_gene: TRBJ2-1
abundance: many
v_gene: TRBV7-3
d_gene: -
CDR3nt: TGTGCCAGCAGCCCTACGGCCAGTAATGAGCAGTTCTTC
CDR3aa: CASSPTASNEQFF

j_gene: TRBJ2-1
abundance: -
v_gene: TRBV15
d_gene: -
CDR3nt: TGTGCCACCAGCCTCTCGCAGGGGCAGTTCTTC
CDR3aa: CATSLSQGQFF

j_gene: TRBJ2-1
abundance: -
v_gene: TRBV19
d_gene: -
CDR3nt: TGTGCCAGTAGTATCCCGGGAGGGGGCTATGAGCAGTTCTTC
CDR3aa: CASSIPGGGYEQFF

j_gene: TRBJ2-2
abundance: few
v_gene: TRBV11-1
d_gene: -
CDR3nt: TGTGCCAGCAGCTTAGGGGGGCTCGCCGGGGAGCTGTTTTTT
CDR3aa: CASSLGGLAGELFF

j_gene: TRBJ2-4
abundance: -
v_gene: TRBV4-1
d_gene: TRBD1
CDR3nt: TGCGCCAGCAGCAGGACCCGGGACAGCGAAAACATTCAGTACTTC
CDR3aa: CASSRTRDSENIQYF

j_gene: TRBJ2-2
abundance: -
v_gene: TRBV7-7
d_gene: TRBD2
CDR3nt: TGTGCCAGCAGTCCAACTAGCGGGAGCGCCGGGGAGCTGTTTTTT
CDR3aa: CASSPTSGSAGELFF

j_gene: TRBJ1-2
abundance: -
v_gene: TRBV5-4
d_gene: -
CDR3nt: TGTGCCAGCAACCCCAAACCTGGGACCGGCTATGGCTACACCTTC
CDR3aa: CASNPKPGTGYGYTF

j_gene: TRBJ2-3
abundance: once
v_gene: TRBV7-2
d_gene: -
CDR3nt: TGTGCCAGCAGCTTATCGGGGGGCGTGAGAGATACGCAGTATTTT
CDR3aa: CASSLSGGVRDTQYF

j_gene: TRBJ2-2
abundance: -
v_gene: TRBV27
d_gene: -
CDR3nt: TGTGCCAGCAGTTTACCCGCCTCCTTCCCGACCGGGGAGCTGTTTTTT
CDR3aa: CASSLPASFPTGELFF

j_gene: TRBJ1-1
abundance: -
v_gene: TRBV6-5
d_gene: -
CDR3nt: TGTGCCAGCAGTTACTCCCTAAGGGGGAACACTGAAGCTTTCTTT
CDR3aa: CASSYSLRGNTEAFF

j_gene: TRBJ2-5
abundance: -
v_gene: TRBV24-1
d_gene: TRBD2
CDR3nt: TGTGCCACCTCCCGTGGGGGGGAGGTGGAGACCCAGTACTTC
CDR3aa: CATSRGGEVETQYF

j_gene: TRBJ2-3
abundance: -
v_gene: TRBV28
d_gene: TRBD2
CDR3nt: TGTGCCCACCCCACCAGGCGGGAGATAAGCAATGATACGCAGTATTTT
CDR3aa: CAHPTRREISNDTQYF

j_gene: TRBJ2-1
abundance: -
v_gene: TRBV19
d_gene: TRBD2
CDR3nt: TGTGCCAGTAGTATAGCTAGCGGGAGCTCCTACAATGAGCAGTTCTTC
CDR3aa: CASSIASGSSYNEQFF

j_gene: TRBJ2-1
abundance: -
v_gene: TRBV5-8
d_gene: TRBD2
CDR3nt: TGTGCCAGCAGCACCGGGACTAGCGGGAGAAATGAGCAGTTCTTC
CDR3aa: CASSTGTSGRNEQFF

j_gene: TRBJ1-2
abundance: -
v_gene: TRBV10-3
d_gene: -
CDR3nt: TGTGCCATCAGCGAACAGGACTATGGCTACACCTTC
CDR3aa: CAISEQDYGYTF

j_gene: TRBJ1-1
abundance: -
v_gene: TRBV6-5
d_gene: -
CDR3nt: TGTGCCAGCAGTAGGGTGAACACTGAAGCTTTCTTT
CDR3aa: CASSRVNTEAFF

j_gene: TRBJ2-1
abundance: -
v_gene: TRBV2
d_gene: -
CDR3nt: TGTGCCAGCTCAGGACCGACTAGGCTCCACTACAATGAGCAGTTCTTC
CDR3aa: CASSGPTRLHYNEQFF

j_gene: TRBJ2-3
abundance: -
v_gene: TRBV27
d_gene: -
CDR3nt: TGTGCCAGCAGCCCGTCCTGGGGAGATACGCAGTATTTT
CDR3aa: CASSPSWGDTQYF

j_gene: TRBJ2-7
abundance: -
v_gene: TRBV21-1
d_gene: -
CDR3nt: TGTGCCAGCAGCACCCGAATTGGACAGGACTACGAGCAGTACTTC
CDR3aa: CASSTRIGQDYEQYF

j_gene: TRBJ1-5
abundance: large
v_gene: TRBV2
d_gene: TRBD1
CDR3nt: TGTGCCAGCAGCCAACAGGGGGCAGGCGGTCAGCCCCAGCATTTT
CDR3aa: CASSQQGAGGQPQHF

j_gene: TRBJ2-5
abundance: -
v_gene: TRBV2
d_gene: -
CDR3nt: TGTGCCAGCAGTGGGGGGCAGGGGATCCGTCAAGAGACCCAGTACTTC
CDR3aa: CASSGGQGIRQETQYF

j_gene: TRBJ1-5
abundance: -
v_gene: TRBV10-3
d_gene: -
CDR3nt: TGTGCCATCAGTGCTGTAGGTACATCCAATCAGCCCCAGCATTTT
CDR3aa: CAISAVGTSNQPQHF

j_gene: TRBJ2-4
abundance: few
v_gene: TRBV2
d_gene: TRBD1
CDR3nt: TGTGCCAGCAGTGAATGGCAGGGGGCGCCCAAAAACATTCAGTACTTC
CDR3aa: CASSEWQGAPKNIQYF

j_gene: TRBJ2-6
abundance: -
v_gene: TRBV18
d_gene: -
CDR3nt: TGTGCCAGCTCACCACCGGGGAGTTCTGGGGCCAACGTCCTGACTTTC
CDR3aa: CASSPPGSSGANVLTF

j_gene: TRBJ1-2
abundance: -
v_gene: TRBV27
d_gene: TRBD1
CDR3nt: TGTGCCAGCAGGCCTGGGGACAGGTTAAACTATGGCTACACCTTC
CDR3aa: CASRPGDRLNYGYTF

j_gene: TRBJ1-4
abundance: -
v_gene: TRBV6-6
d_gene: TRBD1
CDR3nt: TGTGCCAGCAGTTACTCCGGGGGACAGGGACGTGAAAAACTGTTTTTT
CDR3aa: CASSYSGGQGREKLFF

j_gene: TRBJ1-1
abundance: -
v_gene: TRBV6-2/TRBV6-3
d_gene: TRBD1
CDR3nt: TGTGCCAGCAGTTACTCCAGCAGGGGGCTCACTGAAGCTTTCTTT
CDR3aa: CASSYSSRGLTEAFF

j_gene: TRBJ1-6
abundance: -
v_gene: TRBV6-1
d_gene: -
CDR3nt: TGTGCCAGCAGTGTTGGCAGGAGCTCCTATAATTCACCCCTCCACTTT
CDR3aa: CASSVGRSSYNSPLHF

j_gene: TRBJ1-5
abundance: -
v_gene: TRBV6-5
d_gene: -
CDR3nt: TGTGCCAGCAGCAGAGACACTCTATCTCATCAGCCCCAGCATTTT
CDR3aa: CASSRDTLSHQPQHF

j_gene: TRBJ2-6
abundance: once
v_gene: TRBV6-2/TRBV6-3
d_gene: -
CDR3nt: TGTGCCAGCAGTTACAAGCAGGGAGTGGGCGGGGCCAACGTCCTGACTTTC
CDR3aa: CASSYKQGVGGANVLTF

j_gene: TRBJ1-6
abundance: -
v_gene: TRBV28
d_gene: TRBD1
CDR3nt: TGTGCCAGCAGTCTCATACAGGGGGCTAGGGTTCGTTCACCCCTCCACTTT
CDR3aa: CASSLIQGARVRSPLHF

j_gene: TRBJ1-2
abundance: -
v_gene: TRBV6-6
d_gene: TRBD1
CDR3nt: TGTGCCAGCAGTTACGCGACAGCAGGGGGCTATGGCTACACCTTC
CDR3aa: CASSYATAGGYGYTF

j_gene: TRBJ2-5
abundance: few
v_gene: TRBV5-4
d_gene: -
CDR3nt: TGTGCCAGCAGCTTGGGGTACGAGACCCAGTACTTC
CDR3aa: CASSLGYETQYF

j_gene: TRBJ1-2
abundance: -
v_gene: TRBV10-3
d_gene: -
CDR3nt: TGTGCCATCAAGAAAGAGCCGGGACACCAGCTCCCCTATGGCTACACCTTC
CDR3aa: CAIKKEPGHQLPYGYTF

j_gene: TRBJ2-5
abundance: -
v_gene: TRBV21-1
d_gene: -
CDR3nt: TGTGCCAGCAGCAAACAGGGACTAGAGCCGCTAAAGGAGACCCAGTACTTC
CDR3aa: CASSKQGLEPLKETQYF